The clone carrying this T cell receptor beta chain was seen a single time. What it binds is not known. The CDR3 has 14 residues. The V end lost 6 bases, the J end lost 2 bases, and 17 bases lay between the germline ends. The V gene's germline CDR1 is DFQATT and CDR2 SNEGSKA (reference sequence). This specimen belongs to a study of blood T cells in healthy people across ages. Study-level information: Capture via template switching afforded approximately one barcoded beta molecule per two T cells.

The study's findings and limits: Naive CD4+ cell counts and diversity both ran higher in long-lived than in aged donors.

It was with a sample-barcoded 5' primer and a J-beta primer mix that a second PCR of roughly 7 to 11 cycles was run. TCRdb recomputed calls from the 5' RACE reads with MiXCR, one row per CDR3 protein. The sample carries about 780,000 distinct CDR3 sequences, roughly 25% recorded once. This sample was shared with a second study, whose subject was T cells of mothers and their children. That work contributes: Over 8.5 million reads per mother and around 3.2 million per child were obtained.

The rearrangement joins TRBV20-1 to TRBJ2-7, with a tentative D call TRBD1 (8 bases). Material: blood. The clonotype originates from a boy aged 5-17 years in good health. The CDR3: CSAEDREGAYEQYF. The CDR3 DNA sequence: TGCAGTGCGGAGGACAGGGAGGGGGCCTACGAGCAGTACTTC.